This T cell receptor (beta chain) was retrieved from a study of human T cells and chemical hapten exposure (dated by TCRdb to the early 2020s). Turning to the overall study: For sensitization, 2% DPC in acetone was applied to a roughly 2 cm by roughly 2 cm area of upper inner arm skin. The libraries were sequenced as a pool, and the TCR yield per sample differed mostly because of small variations in library volumes within the pool. Blood for TCR sequencing was provided by twenty-nine alopecia patients at one to four time points (pre-sensitization, 2, 6 and 24 weeks). Patch testing was done on the upper back using Finn chambers containing 0.01% DPC, and results were scored after 6 days according to International Contact Dermatitis Research Group standards. Alopecia areata with under or over 50% scalp involvement, alopecia totalis and alopecia universalis were represented in the patient cohort, which was mostly female. Blood samples were taken from patients before sensitization (week 0) and at 2, 6 and about 24 weeks after DPC sensitization. The study tracked peripheral blood TCR repertoire changes in vivo during primary and secondary sensitization to the hapten diphenylcyclopropenone (DPC) in alopecia patients. Weekly therapeutic DPC doses were additionally applied to the scalp of patients throughout the roughly 23-week study period. The investigation overall reported the following: Compared with pre-sensitization or healthy control sets, expanded TCRs formed significantly more large CDR3 similarity clusters, which is consistent with antigen-driven responses. The number of PT1 expanded TCRs positively correlated with patch test score, significant at thresholds 8, 16 and 32 but not 4. DPC sensitization did not change the number of TCRs with a frequency above 1 in 1000, and there was no evidence of changes in global repertoire structure. Because every patient had alopecia, a presumed autoimmune disease, the patients' immune response might differ from that of healthy individuals. Repeated subsampling changed both the strength of the expansion versus patch-test correlation and the threshold at which the correlation became significant.

The time point label of this sample denotes: patch test 1, 2 weeks after DPC sensitization. Taken with the paper, the label for treatment or condition translates to: therapeutic diphenylcyclopropenone sensitization with weekly scalp DPC. At every patch-test visit, the blood draw took place before the patch test was put on. Eligible patients were aged 18 to 70, diagnosed with alopecia, deemed suitable for DPC therapy, and excluded if pregnant. Total RNA was isolated from unfractionated whole blood collected in Tempus Blood RNA tubes. The library was produced with RACE. Sequencing instrument: NextSeq 500. Library preparation attached unique molecular identifiers to individual cDNA molecules for quantitative, reproducible TCR counting. From each blood RNA sample, both TCR alpha and TCR beta chains were sequenced. Per the source publication's procedure: A median of about 89,000 TCRs per sample was observed, with a range of about 20,000 to 750,000. V, J and CDR3 annotation of the TCR reads was performed with the Decombinator software suite. Every sample was subsampled to the same number of TCRs (28,000) for the PS versus PT1 abundance plots. TCRs were defined as expanded if absent before sensitization and observed at least eight times at the 2-week time point. TCRdb itself trimmed the public reads at Q25 with fastp, ran MiXCR and retained productive beta chains. All rows with the same CDR3 protein become a single entry with the most common DNA and genes. The V and J calls here are based on TCRdb, not the publication. This sample is represented by roughly 200,000 distinct CDR3 sequences; about 20% of them were singletons. Of the sample, about 7% is held by the ten largest clones.

Taken from cysteine to phenylalanine, the CDR3 has 13 residues. The retained sequence is limited to the CDR3, 39 bases, with the frame set at the first base. Cut back by 7 bases and 7 bases, the V and J ends lie 14 bases apart. Points on this clonotype: This clone's antigen is unknown. No quality values exist for individual bases; no much larger clone is one base distant.

This TCR was sampled from a woman in her forties or fifties with alopecia areata. Some clones in this sample may be carry-over from other donors' samples. Recombination connected TRBV12-3 or TRBV12-4 to TRBJ2-1; TRBD2 is perhaps the D gene, given 6 matching bases. The sequenced sample was whole blood, obtained in connection with sensitization to the hapten diphenylcyclopropenone (DPC). The CDR3 corresponds to CASTRLDRNEQFF. The sequenced DNA is TGTGCCAGCACCCGACTAGATCGGAATGAGCAGTTCTTC.